This TCR beta chain was profiled in a study of blood T cell repertoires in COVID-19. Study-wide context: The United States, Italy and Spain provided the acute and convalescent COVID-19 samples. Sample material is recorded as cDNA or gDNA derived from T cells, B-cell-depleted T cells, or PBMCs.

Original methodology: Reference gene primers were amplified, and this amplification served to estimate nucleated cell counts. Sequencing used immunoSEQ multiplex PCR; TCRdb keeps in-frame clones, though not all of them. The DNA gave D and trimming, while V, J and clone size come from that table. This table holds around 160,000 clones, almost 90% found once. Per the germline V gene, CDR1 is PRHDT and CDR2 is FYEKMQ (reference sequence). There are 15 residues in the CDR3. The V end lost 8 bases, the J end lost 2 bases, and 17 bases lay between the germline ends. The TCR sequence derives from a human donor in a cohort sampled during active COVID-19. Sequencing was done on a sample of peripheral blood. The V gene is TRBV13, the J gene TRBJ2-3; perhaps TRBD2 as D (6 bases). The CDR3 coding sequence is TGTGCCAGCGGCCCCCGCGGGGTAAACACAGATACGCAGTATTTT. It specifies CASGPRGVNTDTQYF.